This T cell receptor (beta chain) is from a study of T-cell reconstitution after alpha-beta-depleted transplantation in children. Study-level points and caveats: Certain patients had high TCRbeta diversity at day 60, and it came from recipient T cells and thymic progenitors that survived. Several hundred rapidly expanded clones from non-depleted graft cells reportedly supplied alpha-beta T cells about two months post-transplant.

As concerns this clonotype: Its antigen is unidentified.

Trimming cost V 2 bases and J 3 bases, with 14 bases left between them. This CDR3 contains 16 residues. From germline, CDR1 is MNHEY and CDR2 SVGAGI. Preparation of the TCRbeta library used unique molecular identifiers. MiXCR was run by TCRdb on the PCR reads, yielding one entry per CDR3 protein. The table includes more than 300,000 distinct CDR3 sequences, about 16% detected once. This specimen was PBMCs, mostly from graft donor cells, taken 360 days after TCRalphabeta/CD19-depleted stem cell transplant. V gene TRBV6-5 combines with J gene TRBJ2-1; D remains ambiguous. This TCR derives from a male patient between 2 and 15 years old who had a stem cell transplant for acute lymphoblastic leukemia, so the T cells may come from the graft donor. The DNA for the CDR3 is TGTGCCAGCAGTTACGGGCTGACCTACGTCTACAATGAGCAGTTCTTC. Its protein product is CASSYGLTYVYNEQFF.